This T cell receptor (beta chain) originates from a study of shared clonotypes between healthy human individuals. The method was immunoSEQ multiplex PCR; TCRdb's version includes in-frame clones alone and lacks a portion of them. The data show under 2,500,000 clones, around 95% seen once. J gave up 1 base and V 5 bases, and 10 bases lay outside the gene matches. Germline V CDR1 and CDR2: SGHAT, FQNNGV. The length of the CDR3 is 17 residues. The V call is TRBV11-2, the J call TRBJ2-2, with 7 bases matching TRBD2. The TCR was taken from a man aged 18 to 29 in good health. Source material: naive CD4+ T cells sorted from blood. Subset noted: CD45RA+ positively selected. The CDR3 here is CASSVTSPGWNTGELFF. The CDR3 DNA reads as TGTGCCAGCAGCGTGACTAGCCCGGGTTGGAACACCGGGGAGCTGTTTTTT.